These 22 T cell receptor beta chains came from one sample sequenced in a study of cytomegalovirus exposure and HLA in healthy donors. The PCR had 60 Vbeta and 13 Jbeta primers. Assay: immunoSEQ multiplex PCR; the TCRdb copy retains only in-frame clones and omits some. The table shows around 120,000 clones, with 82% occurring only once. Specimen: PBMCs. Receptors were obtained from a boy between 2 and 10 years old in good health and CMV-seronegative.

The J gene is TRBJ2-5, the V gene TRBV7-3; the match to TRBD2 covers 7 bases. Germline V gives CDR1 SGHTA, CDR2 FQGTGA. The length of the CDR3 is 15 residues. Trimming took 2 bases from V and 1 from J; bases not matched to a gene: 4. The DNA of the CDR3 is TGTGCCAGCAGCTTACGCGGGGGTCTCCAAGAGACCCAGTACTTC. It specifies CASSLRGGLQETQYF.

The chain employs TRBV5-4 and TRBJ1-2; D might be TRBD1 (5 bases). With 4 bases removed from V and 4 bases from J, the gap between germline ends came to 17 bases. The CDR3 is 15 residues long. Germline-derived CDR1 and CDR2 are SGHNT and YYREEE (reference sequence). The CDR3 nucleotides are TGTGCCAGCAGCCCTATCCTTACAGGTTTCTATGGCTACACCTTC. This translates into CASSPILTGFYGYTF.

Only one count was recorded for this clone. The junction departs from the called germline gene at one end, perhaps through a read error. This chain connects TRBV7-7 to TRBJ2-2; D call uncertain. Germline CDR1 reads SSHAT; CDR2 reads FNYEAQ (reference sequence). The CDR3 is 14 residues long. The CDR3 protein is CASSLISYTGELFF. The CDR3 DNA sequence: TGTGCTAGCAGCTTAATCTCGTACACCGGGGAGCTGTTTTTT.

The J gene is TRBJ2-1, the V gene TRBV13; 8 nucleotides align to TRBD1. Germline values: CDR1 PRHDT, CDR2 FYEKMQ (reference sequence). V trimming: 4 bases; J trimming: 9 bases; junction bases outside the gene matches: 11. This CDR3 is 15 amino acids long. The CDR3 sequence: CASSSSDREKGEQFF. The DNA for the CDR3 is TGTGCCAGCAGCTCATCGGACAGGGAGAAGGGTGAGCAGTTCTTC.

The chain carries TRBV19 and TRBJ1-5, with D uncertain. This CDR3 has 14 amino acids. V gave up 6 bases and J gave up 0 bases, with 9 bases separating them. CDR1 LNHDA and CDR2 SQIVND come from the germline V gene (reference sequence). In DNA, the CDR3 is TGTGCCAGTAGGGGAGATTATAGCAATCAGCCCCAGCATTTT. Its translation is CASRGDYSNQPQHF.

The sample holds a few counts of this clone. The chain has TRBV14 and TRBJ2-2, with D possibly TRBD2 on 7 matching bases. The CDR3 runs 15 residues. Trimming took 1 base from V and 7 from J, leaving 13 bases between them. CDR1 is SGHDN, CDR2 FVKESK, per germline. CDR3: CASSQALRGHGELFF. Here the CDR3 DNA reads TGTGCCAGCAGCCAAGCCCTGCGGGGGCACGGGGAGCTGTTTTTT. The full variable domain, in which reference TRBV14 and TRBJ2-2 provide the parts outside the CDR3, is EAGVTQFPSHSVIEKGQTVTLRCDPISGHDNLYWYRRVMGKEIKFLLHFVKESKQDESGMPNNRFLAERTGGTYSTLKVQPAELEDSGVYFCASSQALRGHGELFFGEGSRLTVL.

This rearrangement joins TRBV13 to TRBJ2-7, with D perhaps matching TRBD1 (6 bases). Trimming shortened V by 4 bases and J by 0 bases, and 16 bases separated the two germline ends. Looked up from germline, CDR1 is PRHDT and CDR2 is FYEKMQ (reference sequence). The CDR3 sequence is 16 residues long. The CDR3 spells CASSSRQAPSSYEQYF. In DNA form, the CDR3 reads TGTGCCAGCAGCTCCCGACAGGCCCCGAGCTCCTACGAGCAGTACTTC.

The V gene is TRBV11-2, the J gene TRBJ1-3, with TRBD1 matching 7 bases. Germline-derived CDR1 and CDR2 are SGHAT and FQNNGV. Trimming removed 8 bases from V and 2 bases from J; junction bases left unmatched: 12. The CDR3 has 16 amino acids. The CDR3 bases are TGTGCCAGCTGGGACAGCCTTAGAGCTGCTGGAAACACCATATATTTT. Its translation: CASWDSLRAAGNTIYF.

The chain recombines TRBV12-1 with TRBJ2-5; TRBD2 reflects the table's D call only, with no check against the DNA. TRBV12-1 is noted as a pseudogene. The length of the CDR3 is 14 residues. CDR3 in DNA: TGTGCCAGCAGCCTCCGGAGGGCCTTTGAGACCCAGTACTTC. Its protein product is CASSLRRAFETQYF.

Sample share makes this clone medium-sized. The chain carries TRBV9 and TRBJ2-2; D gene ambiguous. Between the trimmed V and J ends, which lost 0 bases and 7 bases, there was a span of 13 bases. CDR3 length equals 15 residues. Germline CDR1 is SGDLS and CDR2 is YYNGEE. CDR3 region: CASSVEDKPSGELFF. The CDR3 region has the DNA TGTGCCAGCAGCGTAGAAGACAAGCCCAGCGGGGAGCTGTTTTTT. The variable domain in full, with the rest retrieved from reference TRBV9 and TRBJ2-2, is DSGVTQTPKHLITATGQRVTLRCSPRSGDLSVYWYQQSLDQGLQFLIQYYNGEERAKGNILERFSAQQFPDLHSELNLSSLELGDSALYFCASSVEDKPSGELFFGEGSRLTVL.

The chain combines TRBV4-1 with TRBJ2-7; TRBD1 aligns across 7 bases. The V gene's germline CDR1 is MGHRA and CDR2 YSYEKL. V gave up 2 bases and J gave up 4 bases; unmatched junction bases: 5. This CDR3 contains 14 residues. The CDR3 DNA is TGCGCCAGCAGCCAAACGACAGGGATTTACGAGCAGTACTTC. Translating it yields CASSQTTGIYEQYF.

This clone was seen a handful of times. The CDR3 here is CAWIDRGNEQFF. Written as DNA, the CDR3 is TGTGCCTGGATCGACAGGGGCAATGAGCAGTTCTTC. The chain couples TRBV30 to TRBJ2-1; 8 bases match TRBD1. The length of the CDR3 is 12 residues. The germline V gene has CDR1 GTSNPN and CDR2 SVGIG (reference sequence). J lost 6 bases, V lost 4 bases, and 2 bases had no gene match.

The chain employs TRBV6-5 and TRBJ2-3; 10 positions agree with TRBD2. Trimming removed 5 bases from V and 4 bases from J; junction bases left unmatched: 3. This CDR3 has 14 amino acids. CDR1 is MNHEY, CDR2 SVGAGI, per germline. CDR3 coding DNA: TGTGCCAGCAGTGAAAGCGGGGGGGCAGATACGCAGTATTTT. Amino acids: CASSESGGADTQYF.

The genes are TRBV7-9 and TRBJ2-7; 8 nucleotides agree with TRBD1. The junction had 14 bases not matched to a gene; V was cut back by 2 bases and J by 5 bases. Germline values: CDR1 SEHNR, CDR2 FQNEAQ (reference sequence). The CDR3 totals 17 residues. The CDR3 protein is CASSLTTATGTGDEQYV. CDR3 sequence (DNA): TGTGCCAGCAGCTTAACCACTGCCACCGGGACAGGAGACGAGCAGTACGTC.

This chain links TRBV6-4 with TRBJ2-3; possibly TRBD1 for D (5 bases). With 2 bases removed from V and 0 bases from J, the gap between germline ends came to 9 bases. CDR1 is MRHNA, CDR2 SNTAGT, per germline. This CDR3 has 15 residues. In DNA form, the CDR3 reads TGTGCCAGCAGTGACGGTCAGGGAAGCACAGATACGCAGTATTTT. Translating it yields CASSDGQGSTDTQYF.

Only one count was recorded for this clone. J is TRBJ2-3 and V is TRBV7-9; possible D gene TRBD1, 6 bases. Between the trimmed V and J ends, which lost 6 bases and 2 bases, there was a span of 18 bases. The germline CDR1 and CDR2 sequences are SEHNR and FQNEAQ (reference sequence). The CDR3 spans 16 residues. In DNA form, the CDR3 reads TGTGCCAGCAGTCACAGGGTGGGCCCTCCCACAGATACGCAGTATTTT. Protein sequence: CASSHRVGPPTDTQYF. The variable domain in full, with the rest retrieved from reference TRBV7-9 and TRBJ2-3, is DTGVSQNPRHKITKRGQNVTFRCDPISEHNRLYWYRQTLGQGPEFLTYFQNEAQLEKSRLLSDRFSAERPKGSFSTLEIQRTEQGDSAMYLCASSHRVGPPTDTQYFGPGTRLTVL.

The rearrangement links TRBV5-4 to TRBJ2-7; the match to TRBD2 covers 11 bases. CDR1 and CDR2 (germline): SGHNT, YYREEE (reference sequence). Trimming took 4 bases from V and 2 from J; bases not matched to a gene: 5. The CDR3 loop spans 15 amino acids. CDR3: CASSRGLADTYEQYV. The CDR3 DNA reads TGTGCCAGCAGCCGGGGACTAGCGGATACCTACGAGCAGTACGTC.

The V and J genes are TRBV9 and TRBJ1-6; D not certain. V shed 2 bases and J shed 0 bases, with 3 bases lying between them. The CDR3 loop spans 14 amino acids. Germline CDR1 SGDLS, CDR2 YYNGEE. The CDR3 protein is CASSVGSYNSPLHF. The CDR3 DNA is TGTGCCAGCAGCGTCGGCTCCTATAATTCACCCCTCCACTTT.

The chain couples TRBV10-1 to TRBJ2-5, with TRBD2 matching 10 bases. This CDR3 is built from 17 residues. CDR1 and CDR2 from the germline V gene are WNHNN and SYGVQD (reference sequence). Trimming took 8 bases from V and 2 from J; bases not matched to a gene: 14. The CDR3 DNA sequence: TGCGCCAGCCACCCGCCGGGGACTAGCGAGGATCAAGAGACCCAGTACTTC. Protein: CASHPPGTSEDQETQYF.

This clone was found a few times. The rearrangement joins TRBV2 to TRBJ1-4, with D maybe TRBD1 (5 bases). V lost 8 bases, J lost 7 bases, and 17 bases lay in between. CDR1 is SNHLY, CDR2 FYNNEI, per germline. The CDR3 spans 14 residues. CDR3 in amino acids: CASFPGQGSEKLFF. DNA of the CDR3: TGTGCCAGCTTTCCCGGGCAGGGAAGTGAAAAACTGTTTTTT.

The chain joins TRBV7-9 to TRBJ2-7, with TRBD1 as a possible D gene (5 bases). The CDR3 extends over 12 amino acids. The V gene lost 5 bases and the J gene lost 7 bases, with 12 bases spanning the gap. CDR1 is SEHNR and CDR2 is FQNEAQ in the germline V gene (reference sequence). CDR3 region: CASSQGPGEQYV. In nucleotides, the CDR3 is TGTGCCAGCAGCCAGGGCCCAGGTGAGCAGTACGTC.

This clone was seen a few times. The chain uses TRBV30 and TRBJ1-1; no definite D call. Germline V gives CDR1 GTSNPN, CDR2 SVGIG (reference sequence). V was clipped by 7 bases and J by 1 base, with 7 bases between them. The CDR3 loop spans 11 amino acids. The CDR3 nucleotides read TGTGCCTCTCTTTGGAACACTGAAGCTTTCTTT. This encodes CASLWNTEAFF.